This T cell receptor (beta chain) was sequenced for a study of cytomegalovirus exposure and HLA in healthy donors. The PCR employed 60 Vbeta primers together with 13 Jbeta primers. Repertoires were generated with immunoSEQ multiplex PCR, while TCRdb's copy carries only in-frame clones and drops some. In all, the sample yields 60,000 to 75,000 clones. Trimming at V came to 2 bases and at J to 4 bases, leaving 8 bases not matched to a gene. The CDR3 has 18 amino acids. Germline CDR1 and CDR2: SGHAT and FQNNGV. The chain has TRBV11-2 and TRBJ2-2; 12 nucleotides match TRBD2. The specimen was PBMCs. This sequence was found in a female donor in good health and CMV-seropositive. CDR3 in amino acids: CASSLRLAGGPFTGELFF. As DNA, the CDR3 is TGTGCCAGCAGCTTAAGGCTAGCGGGGGGGCCTTTCACCGGGGAGCTGTTTTTT.